This TCR beta chain was found in a study of blood T cell repertoires in COVID-19. Study at large: Material from acute and convalescent COVID-19 was sourced from the United States, Italy and Spain. Sources were T cells, B-cell-depleted T cells, or PBMCs; the material itself was cDNA or gDNA.

Source study methods: How many nucleated cells were present was estimated from reference gene primer amplification. Clones were read by immunoSEQ multiplex PCR, and TCRdb kept only the in-frame ones, dropping some. The DNA gave D and trimming, while V, J and clone size come from that table. This sample has around 310,000 clones; over 75% occur once, and the top ten carry 3.5% to 4.5%. Germline V gene data show CDR1 as MDHEN and CDR2 as SYDVKM. The CDR3 length is 15 residues. The V gene end was trimmed by 6 bases and the J gene end by 4 bases; junction bases not matched to a gene: 4. The TCR sequence derives from a woman between 45 and 60 years old with active or convalescent COVID-19. The sample taken for sequencing was peripheral blood. This chain connects TRBV28 to TRBJ2-3; 13 nucleotides agree with TRBD2. The CDR3 sequence is CASRRTSGRADTQYF. The CDR3 DNA is TGTGCCAGCAGAAGGACTAGCGGGAGAGCAGATACGCAGTATTTT.